A selection of T cell receptor beta chains follows, all from one sample in a study of identical twins. TCRdb analysed the 5' RACE reads with MiXCR anew, one entry per CDR3 protein. The sample holds a few hundred thousand distinct CDR3 sequences; 9% to 15% are singletons and the top ten take just over 7%. This same sample was also taken into another study, of yellow fever vaccine responses in identical twins.

Sequenced input: CD8+ T cells sorted from blood. The receptors originated from a woman aged 18-35 years in good health. Both conserved end residues are part of each CDR3. The D gene is left open where the match is weak. Rows give clone size only sometimes, using once, few, many, or a class for an expanded clone.

J | D | length | V | size | CDR3 | DNA
TRBJ2-3 | - | 15 | TRBV2 | few | CASSAPGRITDTQYF | TGTGCCAGCAGTGCCCCGGGACGGATCACAGATACGCAGTATTTT
TRBJ1-5 | - | 16 | TRBV15 | many | CATSSAGQRVNQPQHF | TGTGCCACCAGCAGCGCGGGGCAGAGAGTGAATCAGCCCCAGCATTTT
TRBJ2-1 | - | 14 | TRBV20-1 | - | CSARGRRYINEQFF | TGCAGTGCTAGAGGCAGACGATACATCAATGAGCAGTTCTTC
TRBJ2-7 | - | 11 | TRBV5-1 | many | CASRQDYEQYF | TGCGCCAGCAGACAGGACTACGAGCAGTACTTC
TRBJ2-2 | - | 16 | TRBV4-1 | many | CASSQILPGVTGELFF | TGCGCCAGCAGCCAGATATTACCAGGGGTCACCGGGGAGCTGTTTTTT
TRBJ2-5 | - | 15 | TRBV20-1 | few | CSARDSPLIRETQYF | TGCAGTGCTAGAGATTCGCCCCTTATTAGAGAGACCCAGTACTTC
TRBJ2-1 | TRBD2 | 16 | TRBV14 | - | CASSPPPAGNYNEQFF | TGTGCCAGCAGCCCCCCCCCAGCGGGGAATTACAATGAGCAGTTCTTC
TRBJ2-5 | - | 14 | TRBV5-1 | - | CASSLDDGQETQYF | TGCGCCAGCAGCTTGGATGACGGGCAAGAGACCCAGTACTTC
TRBJ2-4 | TRBD1 | 15 | TRBV15 | few | CATAQDRGSGNIQYF | TGTGCCACCGCCCAGGACAGGGGTAGTGGAAACATTCAGTACTTC
TRBJ2-3 | - | 17 | TRBV20-1 | - | CSARDRPRILVEDTQYF | TGCAGTGCTAGAGATCGGCCACGTATTTTGGTAGAAGATACGCAGTATTTT
TRBJ2-2 | TRBD1 | 17 | TRBV12-3/TRBV12-4 | - | CASSPSTGKVITGELFF | TGTGCCAGCAGTCCGTCGACAGGGAAGGTGATCACCGGGGAGCTGTTTTTT
TRBJ2-1 | - | 12 | TRBV7-6 | - | CASSLQWNEQFF | TGTGCCAGCAGCCTGCAATGGAATGAGCAGTTCTTC
TRBJ1-1 | - | 10 | TRBV6-2/TRBV6-3 | few | CASTGIEAFF | TGTGCCAGTACAGGGATTGAAGCTTTCTTT
TRBJ1-2 | - | 11 | TRBV12-3/TRBV12-4 | many | CASSFGLDLTF | TGTGCCAGCAGTTTCGGTCTGGACTTAACCTTC
TRBJ2-1 | TRBD2 | 18 | TRBV10-3 | - | CAISETVWVAGEGNEQFF | TGTGCCATCAGTGAAACCGTGTGGGTAGCGGGAGAAGGCAATGAGCAGTTCTTC
TRBJ2-6 | TRBD1 | 17 | TRBV10-3 | - | CAITRDREGSGANVLTF | TGTGCCATCACAAGGGACAGGGAGGGATCTGGGGCCAACGTCCTGACTTTC
TRBJ1-1 | - | 14 | TRBV12-3/TRBV12-4 | few | CASSRRIVNTEAFF | TGTGCCAGCAGTCGGAGAATCGTGAACACTGAAGCTTTCTTT
TRBJ2-2 | - | 14 | TRBV27 | few | CASSFSRGSGELFF | TGTGCCAGCAGTTTTTCTCGGGGATCCGGGGAGCTGTTTTTT
TRBJ1-2 | - | 13 | TRBV24-1 | few | CATSDDQAPGYTF | TGTGCCACCAGTGATGACCAGGCGCCTGGCTACACCTTC
TRBJ2-1 | TRBD2 | 16 | TRBV13 | few | CASSLVREGSYNEQFF | TGTGCCAGCAGCTTAGTACGGGAGGGCTCCTACAATGAGCAGTTCTTC
TRBJ2-7 | TRBD2 | 16 | TRBV7-2 | few | CASSLVTSGRASEQYF | TGTGCCAGCAGCTTAGTGACTAGCGGGAGGGCCTCCGAGCAGTACTTC
TRBJ1-1 | - | 14 | TRBV28 | few | CASSEEGGNTEAFF | TGTGCCAGCAGTGAGGAGGGTGGGAACACTGAAGCTTTCTTT
TRBJ2-5 | TRBD1 | 16 | TRBV6-5 | few | CASSYRDRGSQETQYF | TGTGCCAGCAGTTACAGGGACAGGGGGAGCCAAGAGACCCAGTACTTC
TRBJ1-1 | - | 16 | TRBV12-5 | - | CASGFYYGPRGTEAFF | TGTGCTAGTGGTTTTTACTACGGGCCTAGGGGGACTGAAGCTTTCTTT
TRBJ1-2 | - | 12 | TRBV2 | - | CASSKGDYGYTF | TGTGCCAGCAGTAAGGGTGACTATGGCTACACCTTC